The source of this T cell receptor beta chain is a study of blood T cell repertoires in COVID-19. Overall study: Donors in the United States, Italy and Spain gave samples during acute or convalescent COVID-19. The analysed material was cDNA or gDNA that came from T cells, B-cell-depleted T cells, or PBMCs.

Sequenced by immunoSEQ multiplex PCR; TCRdb stores in-frame clones only, minus some. This repertoire shows about 58,000 clones, around 89% found once; its top ten account for 14%. The CDR3 extends over 14 amino acids. V lost 0 bases and J lost 1, with 7 bases in between. CDR1 is SGHNT, CDR2 YYREEE, per germline (reference sequence). The sequence was obtained from a woman aged 55-75 years with active COVID-19. Sequences were obtained from peripheral blood. The rearrangement uses TRBV5-4 and TRBJ2-5, with TRBD1 as a possible D gene (5 bases). The CDR3 DNA follows: TGTGCCAGCAGCTTGGGACAGCGCCAAGAGACCCAGTACTTC. Its protein is CASSLGQRQETQYF.